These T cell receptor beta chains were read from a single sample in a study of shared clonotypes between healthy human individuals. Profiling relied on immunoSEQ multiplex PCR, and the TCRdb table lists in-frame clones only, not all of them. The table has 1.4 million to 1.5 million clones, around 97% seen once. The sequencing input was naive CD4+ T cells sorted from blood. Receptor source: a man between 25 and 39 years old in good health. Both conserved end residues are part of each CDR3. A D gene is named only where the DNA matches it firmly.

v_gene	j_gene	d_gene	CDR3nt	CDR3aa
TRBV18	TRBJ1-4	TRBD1	TGTGCCAGCTCACCTTACAGGGGAACAACTAATGAAAAACTGTTTTTT	CASSPYRGTTNEKLFF
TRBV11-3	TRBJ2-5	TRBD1	TGTGCCAGCAGCCGGGGACAGAGTCAAGAGACCCAGTACTTC	CASSRGQSQETQYF
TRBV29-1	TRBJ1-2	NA	TGCAGCGTTGAAGCGTTGCCCTCCGACTATGGCTACACCTTC	CSVEALPSDYGYTF
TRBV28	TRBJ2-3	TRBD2	TGTGCCAGCAGTTCTCGACTAGCGGGGAGCACAGATACGCAGTATTTT	CASSSRLAGSTDTQYF
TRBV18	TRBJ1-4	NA	TGTGCCAGCTCACCTCTGGGGTTGAATGAAAAACTGTTTTTT	CASSPLGLNEKLFF
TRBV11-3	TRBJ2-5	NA	TGTGCCAGCAGCGACGCGGGAGAGACCCAGTACTTC	CASSDAGETQYF
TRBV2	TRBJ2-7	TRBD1	TGTGCCAGCAGTGAAGGGACAGGGGACTACGAGCAGTACTTC	CASSEGTGDYEQYF
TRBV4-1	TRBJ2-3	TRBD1	TGCGCCAGCAGCCACCAAGCCCGAGGCCCCGGGACAGCAATAGGAGATACGCAGTATTTT	CASSHQARGPGTAIGDTQYF
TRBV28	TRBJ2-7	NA	TGTGCCAGCATAGGGTTGGTCGAGCAGTACTTC	CASIGLVEQYF
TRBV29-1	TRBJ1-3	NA	TGCAGCGCACAGGGAGGAAACACCATATATTTT	CSAQGGNTIYF
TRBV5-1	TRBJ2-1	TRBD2	TGCGCCAGCAGCTTGGTCCCGAGATCGGGACTAGCGGTTTACAATGAGCAGTTCTTC	CASSLVPRSGLAVYNEQFF
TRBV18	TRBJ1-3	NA	TGTGCCAGCTCACCAGGGGGAAACACCATATATTTT	CASSPGGNTIYF
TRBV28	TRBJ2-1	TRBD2	TGTGCCAGCACCACCCTTGGGGCGGGAGGGTACCATGAGCAGTTCTTC	CASTTLGAGGYHEQFF
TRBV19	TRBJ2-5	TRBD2	TGTGCCAGTAGTGGACTAGCGGACCTCGGGACCCAGTACTTC	CASSGLADLGTQYF
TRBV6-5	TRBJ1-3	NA	TGTGCCAGCAGTTCGCTTAAGGGGGGTGGAAACACCATATATTTT	CASSSLKGGGNTIYF
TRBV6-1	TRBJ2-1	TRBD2	TGTGCCAGCAGTGCGTCAAGGGTAGCGGGAGGGGTTTACAATGAGCAGTTCTTC	CASSASRVAGGVYNEQFF
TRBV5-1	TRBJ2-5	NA	TGCGCCAGCAGCTTGCGCTCGGAGACCCAGTACTTC	CASSLRSETQYF